This TCR beta chain originates from a study of OX40 agonist ivuxolimab in advanced cancers. Overall study context: Of the patients, three showed partial responses, one with hepatocellular carcinoma and two with cutaneous melanoma.

Note on this clone: Antigen specificity is unknown.

The repertoire was sequenced with immunoSEQ multiplex PCR; TCRdb's copy has only in-frame clones and lacks some. The data contain tens of thousands of clones, more than 85% of them singletons. Germline lookup yields CDR1 SGHKS and CDR2 YYEKEE (reference sequence). V was pared by 4 bases and J by 2 bases, with 19 bases between. CDR3 length equals 16 residues. Patients had blood sampled at baseline and again on cycle 4 day 1 and cycle 7 day 1. Notes on the study in general: Averaged across samples, CD8+ T cells carried more expanded clones than CD4+ did. Among the lowest peripheral clonal expansion occurred in 0.1-3.0 mg/kg partial responders.

The receptor comes from an adult with an advanced solid tumor such as melanoma, head and neck, liver or kidney cancer. This specimen consisted of CD4+ or CD8+ T cells sorted from blood, obtained in a trial of the OX40 agonist ivuxolimab. This chain uses TRBV5-5 with TRBJ2-7, with D possibly TRBD1 on 6 matching bases. This CDR3 is CASSRNRQDRTYEQYF. The CDR3 DNA is TGTGCCAGCAGCCGGAACCGACAGGACCGTACCTACGAGCAGTACTTC.